Listed here is a single T cell receptor beta chain. This clonotype was observed at least ten times. The antigen this receptor binds is unknown. Base-call qualities are not available, and no considerably larger clone is one nucleotide away. The entry originates in a study of prognosis after radiotherapy for stage I lung cancer (dated by TCRdb to about 2021). For context, the study as a whole: Roughly 20 stage I NSCLC patients were enrolled in Nanjing, China, between 2018 and 2019. Peripheral blood TCR beta repertoires were profiled in stage I NSCLC patients before and after stereotactic body radiotherapy, and the study then linked these repertoires to distant failure. In every patient, SBRT was given without any concurrent therapy. SBRT was delivered in 3 to 5 fractions with a biologically effective dose of at least 100 Gy, and image-guided IMRT or VMAT was used for delivery. Squamous cell carcinoma histology was identified in six to eight patients, and adenocarcinoma histology was identified in about a dozen patients. The cohort was made up of under 15 men and about 6 women, with a median age of approximately 74 years and an age range of 53 to 84 years. Every patient was deemed medically inoperable, about a dozen because of comorbidities and about seven because they refused surgery. About 20% of the 19 patients developed distant metastases after SBRT, at a median of approximately 7 months; the other 15 showed no significant progression. Fourteen patients presented with newly diagnosed primary stage I lung tumors, and several carried oligometastatic NSCLC following surgical resection of the primary tumor. A total of around 38 blood samples from about 19 patients were sequenced, with one sample obtained before and one obtained after SBRT for each patient. On the study overall, not on this receptor specifically: Tumor specificity of expanded TCR clones was not determined. None of the reported P values were adjusted for multiple comparisons. A decrease in unique TCR clone counts was observed after SBRT (median around 9,800 before versus some 6,900 after; Wilcoxon paired P=0.011). TRBV and TRBJ usage frequencies reportedly differed by metastasis status, in two V genes at baseline and in under 10 V and two J genes after SBRT. The study was limited by its small cohort and short follow-up, and the findings require independent validation. Post-SBRT Shannon entropy and its change from baseline were lower in patients who developed distant metastases; baseline Shannon entropy was not associated with metastases.

Inclusive of the bounding cysteine and phenylalanine, the CDR3 is 16 residues long. Just the 48-base CDR3 DNA is kept, in frame starting at base 1. The germline V gene encodes CDR1 ENHRY and CDR2 SYGVKD. Cut back by 0 bases and 4 bases, the V and J ends lie 13 bases apart. All patients had node-negative disease on CT and PET/CT, and none had a history of other malignancies or had previously received chemotherapy or radiotherapy. At each of two time points, around 6.1 milliliters of peripheral venous blood were collected into EDTA tubes. PBMCs were isolated by Ficoll-Paque Plus density-gradient centrifugation. Right after collection, samples were kept at -80 degrees C until analysis. Two rounds of multiplex PCR were performed to amplify the TCR beta CDR3 region from genomic DNA. The first PCR round used primers specific to each TRBV and TRBJ gene, and the primer sequences were filed in Chinese patent CN105087789A. Universal primers were used in the second round of PCR. The Roche High Pure PCR Template Preparation Kit was used to extract genomic DNA from the frozen PBMCs. Libraries were sequenced paired-end with 151 bp reads on an Illumina HiSeq 3000. On the study's bioinformatics: CutAdapt was used to remove raw reads lacking the multiplex PCR primer sequences. High-quality paired reads were merged into contigs with PEAR. By alignment to reference sequences, MiXCR assigned TRB V, D and J gene segments to each contig. To remove sequencing errors, CDR3 sequences were clustered according to base quality and sequence similarity. Shannon entropy normalized by the natural log of productive TCR sequence number was used as the measure of diversity. One minus Shannon entropy divided by the natural log of the number of unique clonotypes was used as the definition of clonality. Using the Youden index from ROC curves, the researchers picked the repertoire-metric cut-offs for progression-free survival, and all analyses were carried out in R 3.5.3. TCRdb trimmed the raw reads at Q25, called clones with MiXCR and kept productive beta chains. Duplicate CDR3 protein sequences are folded into a single record with the most common DNA and genes. These V and J calls rely on TCRdb rather than the paper's analysis. Present in this sample are fewer than 20,000 distinct CDR3 sequences, about 40% of which were seen just once. The ten most abundant clones make up roughly two fifths of the sample.

The sequences come from PBMCs, collected before or after stereotactic body radiation therapy (not recorded which). The sequence was obtained from a donor older than 45 with non-small cell lung cancer. The V and J genes are TRBV10-3 and TRBJ1-3; the D gene cannot be resolved reliably. The DNA is as follows: TGTGCCATCAGTGAGTCGGAACGGGCTTCGGGAAACACCATATATTTT. Its protein reads: CAISESERASGNTIYF.